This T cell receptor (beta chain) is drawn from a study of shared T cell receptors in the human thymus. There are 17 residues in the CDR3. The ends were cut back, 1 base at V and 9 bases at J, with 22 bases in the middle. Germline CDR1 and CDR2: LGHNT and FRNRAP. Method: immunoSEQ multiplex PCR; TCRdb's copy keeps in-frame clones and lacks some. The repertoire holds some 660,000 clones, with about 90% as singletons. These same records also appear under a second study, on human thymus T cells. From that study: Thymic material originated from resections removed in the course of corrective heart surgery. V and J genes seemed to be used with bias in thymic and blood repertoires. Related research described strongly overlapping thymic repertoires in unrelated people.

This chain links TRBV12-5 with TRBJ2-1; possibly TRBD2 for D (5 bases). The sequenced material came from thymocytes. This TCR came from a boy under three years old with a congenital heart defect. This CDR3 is CASGLDAGLLIRGEQFF. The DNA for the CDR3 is TGTGCTAGTGGTTTGGACGCTGGACTTCTAATCAGAGGTGAGCAGTTCTTC.